The 7 T cell receptor beta chains presented below share a single source sample, sequenced in a study of response to subunit inactivated influenza vaccine. In TCRdb, the RT-PCR reads were re-called with MiXCR into one record per CDR3 protein. In the table there are around 750,000 distinct CDR3 sequences, less than 25% of which are singletons. This material consisted of PBMCs from blood, taken 4 to 6 days after vaccination. The receptors derive from a man aged 50 or older who received an inactivated influenza vaccine.

This clonotype was detected ten times or more. The rearrangement links TRBV25-1 to TRBJ2-2, with D possibly called TRBD1 or TRBD2 (5 bases each). In germline, CDR1 is MGHDK, CDR2 SYGVNS. V lost 1 base and J 8 bases, leaving 17 bases between the germline ends. The length of the CDR3 is 16 residues. The CDR3 DNA sequence: TGTGCCAGCAGTGAATTTCCCAGGGCCAGGAGGGGGGAGCTGTTTTTT. Encoded protein: CASSEFPRARRGELFF.

The V and J genes are TRBV6-2 or TRBV6-3 and TRBJ2-7, with TRBD1 matching 7 bases. The ends lost 2 bases at V and 2 bases at J; junction bases unmatched: 15. This CDR3 is 18 amino acids long. Germline lookup yields CDR1 MNHEY and CDR2 SVGEGT. CDR3 sequence (DNA): TGTGCCAGCAGTTACGGAGGTTCGACGGACAGGACCCCCTACGAGCAGTACTTC. Translated: CASSYGGSTDRTPYEQYF.

This clonotype was counted a few times. The chain has TRBV9 and TRBJ2-1; TRBD2 agrees at 11 bases. The CDR3 length is 16 residues. Germline V gives CDR1 SGDLS, CDR2 YYNGEE. J gave up 7 bases and V 3 bases, and 9 bases lay outside the gene matches. The CDR3 here is CASSGQTSGEWNEQFF. The CDR3 DNA reads as TGTGCCAGCAGCGGCCAGACTAGCGGGGAGTGGAATGAGCAGTTCTTC. Full variable domain (remainder filled in from reference TRBV9 and TRBJ2-1): DSGVTQTPKHLITATGQRVTLRCSPRSGDLSVYWYQQSLDQGLQFLIQYYNGEERAKGNILERFSAQQFPDLHSELNLSSLELGDSALYFCASSGQTSGEWNEQFFGPGTRLTVL.

The V gene is TRBV7-9, the J gene TRBJ2-7; D perhaps matches TRBD2 (5 bases). The CDR3 loop spans 15 amino acids. V gave up 1 base and J gave up 2 bases, with 12 bases separating them. The germline gives CDR1 SEHNR, CDR2 FQNEAQ (reference sequence). The CDR3 sequence is CASSLGRTSPYEQYF. In nucleotides, the CDR3 is TGTGCCAGCAGCTTAGGGCGGACTTCCCCCTACGAGCAGTACTTC.

V is TRBV6-2 or TRBV6-3 and J is TRBJ2-7; no clear D gene. Trimming removed 5 bases from V and 4 bases from J, with 9 bases in between. The CDR3 is 12 amino acids. Per the germline V gene, CDR1 is MNHEY and CDR2 is SVGEGT. CDR3 region: CASSRLGYEQYF. CDR3 nucleotide sequence: TGTGCCAGCAGTCGTTTGGGGTACGAGCAGTACTTC.

The gene calls are TRBV15 and TRBJ2-7; TRBD2 aligns across 9 bases. Losses at the gene ends were 1 base for V and 5 bases for J; bases not matched to a gene: 6. There are 15 residues in the CDR3. The V gene's germline CDR1 is LNHNV and CDR2 YYDKDF (reference sequence). This CDR3 reads CATSRAGGGANEQYF. In nucleotides, the CDR3 is TGTGCCACCAGCAGAGCTGGCGGGGGGGCCAACGAGCAGTACTTC.

The chain combines TRBV6-1 with TRBJ2-7; tentative D call: TRBD1 (6 bases). Germline V lookup: CDR1 MNHNS, CDR2 SASEGT. Trimming took 5 bases from V and 4 from J, leaving 15 bases between them. The CDR3 is 14 amino acids. CDR3 sequence reads: CASSRTGTTYEQYF. Here the CDR3 DNA reads TGTGCCAGCAGTAGGACCGGGACAACATACGAGCAGTACTTC.